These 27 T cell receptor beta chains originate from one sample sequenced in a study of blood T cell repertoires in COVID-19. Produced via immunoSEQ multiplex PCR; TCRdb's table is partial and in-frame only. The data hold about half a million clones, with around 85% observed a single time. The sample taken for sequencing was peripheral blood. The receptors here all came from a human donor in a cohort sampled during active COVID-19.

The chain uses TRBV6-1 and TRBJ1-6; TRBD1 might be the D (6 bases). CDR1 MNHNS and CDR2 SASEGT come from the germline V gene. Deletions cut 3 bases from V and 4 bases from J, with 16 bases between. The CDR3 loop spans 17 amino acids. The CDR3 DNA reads TGTGCCAGCAGTGACGGGACAAAGGGTACTTATAATTCACCCCTCCACTTT. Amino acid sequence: CASSDGTKGTYNSPLHF.

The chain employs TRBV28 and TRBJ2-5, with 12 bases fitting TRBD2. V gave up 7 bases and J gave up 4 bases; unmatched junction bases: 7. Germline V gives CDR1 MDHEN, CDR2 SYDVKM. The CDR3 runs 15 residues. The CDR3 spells CASTVLAGGAETQYF. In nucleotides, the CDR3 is TGTGCCAGCACCGTACTAGCGGGAGGCGCAGAGACCCAGTACTTC.

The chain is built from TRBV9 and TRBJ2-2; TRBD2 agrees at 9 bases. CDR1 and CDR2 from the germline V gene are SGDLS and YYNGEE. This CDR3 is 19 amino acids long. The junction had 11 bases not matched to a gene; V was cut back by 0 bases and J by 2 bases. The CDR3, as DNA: TGTGCCAGCAGCGTAGTAAGCGGGGGGTTCACAGTAAACACCGGGGAGCTGTTTTTT. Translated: CASSVVSGGFTVNTGELFF.

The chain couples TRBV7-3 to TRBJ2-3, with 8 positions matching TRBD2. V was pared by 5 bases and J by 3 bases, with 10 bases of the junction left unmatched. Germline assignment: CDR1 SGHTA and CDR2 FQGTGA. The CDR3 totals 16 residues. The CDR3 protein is CASSPRGGRLTDTQYF. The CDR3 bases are TGTGCCAGCAGCCCTAGGGGCGGGAGGTTGACAGATACGCAGTATTTT.

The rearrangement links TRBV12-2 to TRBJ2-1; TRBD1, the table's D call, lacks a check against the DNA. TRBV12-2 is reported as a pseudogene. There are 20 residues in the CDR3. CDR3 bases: TGTGCAAGTCGCTCACTAGAGGTCTATAAGGGACAACTACCCTACAATGAGCAGTTCTTC. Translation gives CASRSLEVYKGQLPYNEQFF.

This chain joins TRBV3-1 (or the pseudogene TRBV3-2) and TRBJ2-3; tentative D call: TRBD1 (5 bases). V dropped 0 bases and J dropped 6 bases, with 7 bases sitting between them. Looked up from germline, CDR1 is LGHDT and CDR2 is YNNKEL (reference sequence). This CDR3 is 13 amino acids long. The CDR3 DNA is TGTGCCAGCAGCCAAGAGCCAGGGGATACGCAGTATTTT. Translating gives CASSQEPGDTQYF.

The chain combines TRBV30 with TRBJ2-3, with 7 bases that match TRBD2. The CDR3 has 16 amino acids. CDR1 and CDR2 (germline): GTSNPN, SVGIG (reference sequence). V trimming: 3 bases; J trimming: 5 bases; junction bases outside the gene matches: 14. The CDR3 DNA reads TGTGCCTGGAGCCCCAAGGGCGGGAGTGGTAAAGATACGCAGTATTTT. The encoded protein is CAWSPKGGSGKDTQYF.

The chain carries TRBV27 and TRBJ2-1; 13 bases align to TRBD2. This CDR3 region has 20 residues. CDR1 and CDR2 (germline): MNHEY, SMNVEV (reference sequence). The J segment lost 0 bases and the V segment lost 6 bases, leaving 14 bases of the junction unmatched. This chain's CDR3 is CASSPAGLAGVLGSYNEQFF. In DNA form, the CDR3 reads TGTGCCAGCAGCCCCGCCGGACTAGCGGGAGTACTTGGCTCCTACAATGAGCAGTTCTTC.

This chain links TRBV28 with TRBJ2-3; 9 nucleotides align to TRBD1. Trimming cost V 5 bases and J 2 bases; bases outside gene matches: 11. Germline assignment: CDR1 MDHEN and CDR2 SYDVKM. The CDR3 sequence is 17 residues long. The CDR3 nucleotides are TGTGCCAGCAGTCTGAGCCCGGGACAGGGAATCACAGATACGCAGTATTTT. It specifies CASSLSPGQGITDTQYF.

The CDR3 coding sequence is TGTGCCAGCTCACCACCGGACAGCTACTACGAGCAGTACTTC. Its protein product is CASSPPDSYYEQYF. The V call is TRBV18, the J call TRBJ2-7, with D possibly being TRBD1 (6 bases). The V end lost 0 bases, the J end lost 3 bases, and 9 bases lay between the germline ends. The germline V gene has CDR1 KGHSH and CDR2 LQKENI. The CDR3 consists of 14 residues.

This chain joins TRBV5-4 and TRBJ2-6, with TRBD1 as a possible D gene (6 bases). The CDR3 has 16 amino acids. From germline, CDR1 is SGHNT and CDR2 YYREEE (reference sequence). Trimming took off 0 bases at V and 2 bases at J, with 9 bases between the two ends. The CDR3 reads CASSLGGGPGANVLTF. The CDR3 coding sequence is TGTGCCAGCAGCTTGGGAGGGGGACCTGGGGCCAACGTCCTGACTTTC. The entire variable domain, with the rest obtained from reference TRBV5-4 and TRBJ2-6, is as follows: ETGVTQSPTHLIKTRGQQVTLRCSSQSGHNTVSWYQQALGQGPQFIFQYYREEENGRGNFPPRFSGLQFPNYSSELNVNALELDDSALYLCASSLGGGPGANVLTFGAGSRLTVL.

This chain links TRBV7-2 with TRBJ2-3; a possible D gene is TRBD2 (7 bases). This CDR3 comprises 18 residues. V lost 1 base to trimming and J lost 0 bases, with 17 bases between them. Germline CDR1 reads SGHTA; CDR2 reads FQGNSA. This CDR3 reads CASSLGRGGRPSTDTQYF. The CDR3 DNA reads TGTGCCAGCAGCTTAGGTAGGGGGGGCCGGCCTAGCACAGATACGCAGTATTTT.

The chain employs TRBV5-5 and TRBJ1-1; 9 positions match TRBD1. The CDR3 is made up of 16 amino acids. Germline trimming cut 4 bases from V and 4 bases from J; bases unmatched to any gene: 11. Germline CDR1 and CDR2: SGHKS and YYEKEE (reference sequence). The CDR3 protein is CASSPTGGRRVTEAFF. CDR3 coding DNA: TGTGCCAGCAGCCCTACAGGGGGCAGAAGAGTCACTGAAGCTTTCTTT.

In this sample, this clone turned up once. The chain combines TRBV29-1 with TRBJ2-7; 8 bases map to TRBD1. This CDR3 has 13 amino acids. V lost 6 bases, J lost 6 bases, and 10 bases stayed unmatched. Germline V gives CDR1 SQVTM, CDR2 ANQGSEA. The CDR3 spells CSVYGQGVGEQYF. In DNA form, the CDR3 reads TGCAGCGTATATGGACAGGGAGTCGGCGAGCAGTACTTC.

The CDR3 nucleotides read TGTGCCAGCAGGAGAACTAGCGGGAGTAACTCCGGGGAGCTGTTTTTT. Translation: CASRRTSGSNSGELFF. The chain recombines TRBV27 with TRBJ2-2, with 11 bases lining up with TRBD2. CDR1 and CDR2 (germline): MNHEY, SMNVEV (reference sequence). V lost 6 bases, J lost 6 bases, and 9 bases stayed unmatched. This CDR3 is 16 amino acids long.

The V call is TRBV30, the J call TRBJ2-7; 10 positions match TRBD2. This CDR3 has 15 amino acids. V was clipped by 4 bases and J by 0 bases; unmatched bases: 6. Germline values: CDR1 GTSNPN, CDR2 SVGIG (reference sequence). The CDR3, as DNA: TGTGCCTGGAACCCTCGACTAGCGGGCTCCTACGAGCAGTACTTC. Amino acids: CAWNPRLAGSYEQYF.

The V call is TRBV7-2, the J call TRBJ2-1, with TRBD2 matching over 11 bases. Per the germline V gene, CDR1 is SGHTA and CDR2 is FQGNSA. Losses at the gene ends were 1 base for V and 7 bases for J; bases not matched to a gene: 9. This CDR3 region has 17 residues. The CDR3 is CASSLVAGGAGRNEQFF. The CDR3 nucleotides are TGTGCCAGCAGCTTAGTAGCGGGGGGGGCGGGACGGAATGAGCAGTTCTTC.

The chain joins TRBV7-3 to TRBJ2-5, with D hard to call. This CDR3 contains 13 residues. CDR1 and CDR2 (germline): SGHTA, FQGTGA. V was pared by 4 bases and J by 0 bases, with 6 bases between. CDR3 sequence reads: CASSSFYQETQYF. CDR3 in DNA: TGTGCCAGCAGCTCTTTTTACCAAGAGACCCAGTACTTC.

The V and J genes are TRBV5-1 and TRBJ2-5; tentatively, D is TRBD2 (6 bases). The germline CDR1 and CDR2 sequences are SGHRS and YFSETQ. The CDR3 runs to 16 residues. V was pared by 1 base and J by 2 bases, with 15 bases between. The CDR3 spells CASSLLSGGPQETQYF. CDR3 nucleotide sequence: TGCGCCAGCAGCTTGCTTTCCGGGGGACCACAAGAGACCCAGTACTTC. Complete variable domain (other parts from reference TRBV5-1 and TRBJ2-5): KAGVTQTPRYLIKTRGQQVTLSCSPISGHRSVSWYQQTPGQGLQFLFEYFSETQRNKGNFPGRFSGRQFSNSRSEMNVSTLELGDSALYLCASSLLSGGPQETQYFGPGTRLLVL.

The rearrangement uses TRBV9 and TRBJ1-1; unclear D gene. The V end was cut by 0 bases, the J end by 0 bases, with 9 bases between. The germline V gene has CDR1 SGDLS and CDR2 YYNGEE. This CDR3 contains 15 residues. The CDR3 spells CASSVETDMNTEAFF. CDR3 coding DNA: TGTGCCAGCAGCGTAGAAACAGACATGAACACTGAAGCTTTCTTT.

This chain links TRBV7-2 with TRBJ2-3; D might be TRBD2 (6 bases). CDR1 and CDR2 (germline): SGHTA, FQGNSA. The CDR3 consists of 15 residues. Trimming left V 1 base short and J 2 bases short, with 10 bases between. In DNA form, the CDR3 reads TGTGCCAGCAGCTTAGATGGGGAGGTCACAGATACGCAGTATTTT. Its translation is CASSLDGEVTDTQYF.

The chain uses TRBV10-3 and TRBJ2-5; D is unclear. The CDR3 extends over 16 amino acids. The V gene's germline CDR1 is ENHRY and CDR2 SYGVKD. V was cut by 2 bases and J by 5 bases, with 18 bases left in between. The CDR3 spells CAISEPTVGISETQYF. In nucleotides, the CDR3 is TGTGCCATCAGTGAGCCTACAGTGGGCATCTCCGAGACCCAGTACTTC.

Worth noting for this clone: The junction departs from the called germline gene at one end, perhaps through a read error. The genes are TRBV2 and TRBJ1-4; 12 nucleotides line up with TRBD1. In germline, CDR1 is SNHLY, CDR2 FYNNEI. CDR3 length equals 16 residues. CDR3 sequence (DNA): TGTGCCAGCAGTGAGGGGACAGGGGGCGCTAACGAAAAACTGTTTTTT. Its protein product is CASSEGTGGANEKLFF.

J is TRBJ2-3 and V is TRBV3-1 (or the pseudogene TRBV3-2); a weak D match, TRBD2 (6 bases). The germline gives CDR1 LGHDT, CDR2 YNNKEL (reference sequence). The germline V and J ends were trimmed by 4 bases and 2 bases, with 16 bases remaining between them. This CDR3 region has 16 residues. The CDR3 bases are TGTGCCAGCAGCCGGGACTGGGGTGGGGCCACAGATACGCAGTATTTT. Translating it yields CASSRDWGGATDTQYF.

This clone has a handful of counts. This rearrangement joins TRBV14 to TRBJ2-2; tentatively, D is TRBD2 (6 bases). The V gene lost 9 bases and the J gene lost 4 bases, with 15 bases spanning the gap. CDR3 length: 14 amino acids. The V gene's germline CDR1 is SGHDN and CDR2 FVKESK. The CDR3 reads CASRGTSPTGELFF. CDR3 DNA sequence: TGTGCCAGTAGAGGTACTAGCCCCACCGGGGAGCTGTTTTTT. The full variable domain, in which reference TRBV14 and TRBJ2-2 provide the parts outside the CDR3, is EAGVTQFPSHSVIEKGQTVTLRCDPISGHDNLYWYRRVMGKEIKFLLHFVKESKQDESGMPNNRFLAERTGGTYSTLKVQPAELEDSGVYFCASRGTSPTGELFFGEGSRLTVL.

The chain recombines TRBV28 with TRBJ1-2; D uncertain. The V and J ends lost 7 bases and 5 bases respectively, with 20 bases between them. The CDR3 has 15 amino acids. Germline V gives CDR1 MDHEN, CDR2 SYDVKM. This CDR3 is CASNSLAEAIYGYTF. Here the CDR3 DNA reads TGTGCCAGCAATTCTCTTGCTGAGGCGATTTATGGCTACACCTTC.

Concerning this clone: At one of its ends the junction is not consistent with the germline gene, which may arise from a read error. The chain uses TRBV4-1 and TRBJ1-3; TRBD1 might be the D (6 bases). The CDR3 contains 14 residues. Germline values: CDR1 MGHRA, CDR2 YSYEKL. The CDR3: CASSRGTRENIIYF. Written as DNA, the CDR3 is TGCGCCAGCAGCCGAGGGACAAGGGAAAACATCATATATTTT.